These 17 T cell receptor beta chains were all obtained from the same sample, sequenced in a study of blood T cells in healthy people across ages. Through a sample-barcoded 5' primer and a J-beta primer mix, a second PCR was run for roughly 6 to 11 cycles. TCRdb re-analysed the 5' RACE reads in MiXCR, keeping a single row per CDR3 protein. Seen here are 730,000 or so distinct CDR3 sequences, roughly 43% observed once, and the top ten hold less than 25%. The sequencing sample was made of blood. Receptors were obtained from a woman aged 55-69 years in good health.

The CDR3 sequence: CASSYSIFGGYNEQFF. Here the CDR3 DNA reads TGTGCCAGCAGTTACTCGATCTTCGGGGGATACAATGAGCAGTTCTTC. V usage is TRBV6-2 or TRBV6-3 and J usage is TRBJ2-1; tentatively, D is TRBD2 (6 bases). Germline CDR1 and CDR2: MNHEY and SVGEGT. The CDR3 consists of 16 residues. V shed 0 bases and J shed 4 bases, with 13 bases lying between them.

J is TRBJ2-7 and V is TRBV4-2, with D perhaps matching TRBD2 (6 bases). CDR1 is LGHNA, CDR2 YNFKEQ, per germline. V shed 6 bases and J shed 1 base, with 10 bases lying between them. This CDR3 is 13 amino acids long. This CDR3 reads CASRASESYEQYF. CDR3 sequence (DNA): TGTGCCAGCAGAGCTAGCGAGTCCTACGAGCAGTACTTC.

This CDR3 is CSAITGKGLFF. CDR3 coding DNA: TGCAGTGCTATAACAGGGAAAGGACTGTTTTTT. The rearrangement uses TRBV20-1 and TRBJ1-4; TRBD1 might be the D (6 bases). V shed 4 bases and J shed 13 bases, with 13 bases lying between them. CDR3 length equals 11 residues. Germline lookup yields CDR1 DFQATT and CDR2 SNEGSKA (reference sequence).

The genes are TRBV12-3 or TRBV12-4 and TRBJ2-2, with D unresolved. V was trimmed by 2 bases and J by 4 bases, leaving 8 bases between them. This CDR3 region has 14 residues. CDR3: CASSLYTGTGELFF. DNA of the CDR3: TGTGCCAGCAGTTTATATACGGGCACCGGGGAGCTGTTTTTT.

V gene TRBV12-3 or TRBV12-4 combines with J gene TRBJ1-2; TRBD1 matches at 11 bases. This CDR3 comprises 17 residues. After removal of 5 bases from V and 4 bases from J, the junction contained 12 bases not matched to a gene. The CDR3 sequence: CASSPTGTGGRVYGYTF. For the CDR3, the DNA is TGTGCCAGCAGTCCCACCGGGACAGGGGGTCGAGTCTATGGCTACACCTTC.

This clonotype turned up a few times. The genes are TRBV12-3 or TRBV12-4 and TRBJ1-1; maybe TRBD1 (5 bases). The CDR3 is 13 amino acids. V was clipped by 6 bases and J by 10 bases, with 18 bases between them. CDR3 sequence (DNA): TGTGCCAGCAGCCGGGGGGGTCTGGTTGGAGCTTTCTTT. The encoded protein is CASSRGGLVGAFF.

V usage is TRBV3-1 and J usage is TRBJ1-1, with D unresolved. Germline values: CDR1 LGHDT, CDR2 YNNKEL (reference sequence). The CDR3 sequence is 16 residues long. Trimming left V 3 bases short and J 0 bases short, with 14 bases between. The DNA for the CDR3 is TGTGCCAGCAGCCAGCACGCGGGCAAGATGAACACTGAAGCTTTCTTT. Translation gives CASSQHAGKMNTEAFF.

This clonotype was observed many times. The rearrangement uses TRBV10-3 and TRBJ2-7, with TRBD2 as a possible D gene (6 bases). The germline V and J ends were trimmed by 0 bases and 7 bases, with 13 bases remaining between them. This CDR3 has 14 amino acids. Germline-derived CDR1 and CDR2 are ENHRY and SYGVKD. The CDR3 loop reads CAISESRGTGEQYF. As DNA, the CDR3 is TGTGCCATCAGTGAGTCTCGGGGGACGGGAGAGCAGTACTTC.

This clonotype was seen many times. V usage is TRBV20-1 and J usage is TRBJ2-7; perhaps TRBD2 as D (5 bases). V was trimmed by 3 bases and J by 0 bases, leaving 15 bases between them. This CDR3 comprises 15 residues. Germline CDR1 DFQATT, CDR2 SNEGSKA (reference sequence). The CDR3 DNA sequence: TGCAGTGCTAGCCCCCGACTAACGAGCTCCTACGAGCAGTACTTC. The encoded protein is CSASPRLTSSYEQYF.

This clonotype has more than one count but fewer than ten. The chain is built from TRBV20-1 and TRBJ2-4; 8 bases are shared with TRBD2. The end of the DNA is better explained by TRBJ2-7, so the J call may be wrong. The CDR3 loop spans 14 amino acids. CDR1 DFQATT and CDR2 SNEGSKA come from the germline V gene (reference sequence). The CDR3 sequence: CSAYGGRISYEQYF. CDR3 DNA sequence: TGCAGTGCTTATGGCGGGAGGATTTCCTACGAGCAGTACTTC.

This clonotype was counted at least ten times. The chain recombines TRBV10-3 with TRBJ2-1, with TRBD1 matching over 8 bases. Trimming took 1 base from V and 7 from J; bases not matched to a gene: 6. This CDR3 contains 15 residues. The germline CDR1 and CDR2 sequences are ENHRY and SYGVKD. CDR3 in DNA: TGTGCCATCAGTGAGTGGCGTGGACAGGGAAATGAGCAGTTCTTC. Translating gives CAISEWRGQGNEQFF.

The rearrangement uses TRBV9 and TRBJ2-7; weak D call: TRBD2 (5 bases). Trimming stripped 7 bases from V and 1 base from J, with 12 bases between. Germline V gene sequence: CDR1 SGDLS, CDR2 YYNGEE. The CDR3 runs 13 residues. CDR3 sequence (DNA): TGTGCCAGCCGCGCCCGGGATTCCTACGAGCAGTACTTC. This sequence encodes CASRARDSYEQYF. The full variable domain, with the rest looked up from reference TRBV9 and TRBJ2-7, is DSGVTQTPKHLITATGQRVTLRCSPRSGDLSVYWYQQSLDQGLQFLIQYYNGEERAKGNILERFSAQQFPDLHSELNLSSLELGDSALYFCASRARDSYEQYFGPGTRLTVT.

The chain couples TRBV10-1 to TRBJ2-4, with TRBD2 identical over 8 bases. Germline V gene data show CDR1 as WNHNN and CDR2 as SYGVQD (reference sequence). CDR3 size: 16 residues. V dropped 3 bases and J dropped 2; count of bases not matched to a gene: 6. The CDR3 here is CASSDDRGGTKNIQYF. For the CDR3, the DNA is TGCGCCAGCAGTGATGACCGGGGGGGCACCAAAAACATTCAGTACTTC.

Regarding this clonotype: Just one base apart from a much larger clone, this may be a read error. The genes are TRBV6-2 or TRBV6-3 and TRBJ2-1; perhaps D is TRBD1 or TRBD2 (5 bases each). The CDR3 runs to 16 residues. Deletions cut 6 bases from V and 10 bases from J, with 25 bases between. Germline CDR1 reads MNHEY; CDR2 reads SVGEGT. The CDR3 is CASSLRGGERPREQFF. The CDR3 coding sequence is TGTGCCAGCAGCCTACGGGGCGGAGAGCGACCCAGGGAGCAGTTCTTC.

The chain joins TRBV13 to TRBJ1-4; the D gene is possibly TRBD1 (6 bases). The CDR3 is made up of 18 amino acids. Germline lookup yields CDR1 PRHDT and CDR2 FYEKMQ (reference sequence). V lost 2 bases and J 6 bases, leaving 22 bases between the germline ends. The CDR3 spells CASSLRKRWGHGDEKLFF. CDR3 bases: TGTGCCAGCAGCTTACGGAAACGGTGGGGGCATGGTGATGAAAAACTGTTTTTT.

This clonotype turned up a few times. The chain employs TRBV28 and TRBJ2-7; possible D gene TRBD1, 6 bases. The germline gives CDR1 MDHEN, CDR2 SYDVKM. This CDR3 has 15 residues. Deletions cut 6 bases from V and 3 bases from J, with 18 bases between. CDR3: CASRDPTGTHYEQYF. CDR3 bases: TGTGCCAGCAGGGACCCGACCGGGACACACTACGAGCAGTACTTC.

This clonotype was picked up a small number of times. The chain employs TRBV5-1 and TRBJ2-3; 11 bases are shared with TRBD2. The CDR3 covers 16 residues. CDR1 and CDR2 (germline): SGHRS, YFSETQ. The ends lost 4 bases at V and 5 bases at J; junction bases unmatched: 9. The CDR3 is CASSRSSGGLEDTQYF. In DNA, the CDR3 is TGCGCCAGCAGCAGATCTAGCGGGGGGCTCGAAGATACGCAGTATTTT.